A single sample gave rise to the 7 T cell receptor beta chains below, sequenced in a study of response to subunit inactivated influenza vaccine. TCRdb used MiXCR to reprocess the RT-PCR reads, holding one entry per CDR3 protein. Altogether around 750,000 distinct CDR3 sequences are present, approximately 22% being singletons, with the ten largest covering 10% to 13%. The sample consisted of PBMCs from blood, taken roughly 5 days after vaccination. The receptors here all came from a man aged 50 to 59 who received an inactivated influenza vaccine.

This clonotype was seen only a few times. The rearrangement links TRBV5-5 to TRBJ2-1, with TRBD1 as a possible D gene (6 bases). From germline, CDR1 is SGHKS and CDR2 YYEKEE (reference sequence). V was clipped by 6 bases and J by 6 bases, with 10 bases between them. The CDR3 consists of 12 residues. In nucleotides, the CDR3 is TGTGCCAGCAACTACAGGGTCAATGAGCAGTTCTTC. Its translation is CASNYRVNEQFF. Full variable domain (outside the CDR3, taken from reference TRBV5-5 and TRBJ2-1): DAGVTQSPTHLIKTRGQQVTLRCSPISGHKSVSWYQQVLGQGPQFIFQYYEKEERGRGNFPDRFSARQFPNYSSELNVNALLLGDSALYLCASNYRVNEQFFGPGTRLTVL.

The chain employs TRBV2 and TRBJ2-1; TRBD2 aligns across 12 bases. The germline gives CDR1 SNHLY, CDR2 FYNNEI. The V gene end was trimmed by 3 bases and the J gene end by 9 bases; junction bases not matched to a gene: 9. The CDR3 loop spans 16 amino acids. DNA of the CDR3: TGTGCCAGCAGTGAGTGGACTAGCGGGAATATGGGTGAGCAGTTCTTC. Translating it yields CASSEWTSGNMGEQFF.

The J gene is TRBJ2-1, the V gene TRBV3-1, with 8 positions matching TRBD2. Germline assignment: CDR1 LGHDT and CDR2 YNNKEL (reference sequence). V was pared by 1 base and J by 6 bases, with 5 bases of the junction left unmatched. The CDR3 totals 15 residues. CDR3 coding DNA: TGTGCCAGCAGCCAAGGGATCCGGGGGGGCAATGAGCAGTTCTTC. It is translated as CASSQGIRGGNEQFF.

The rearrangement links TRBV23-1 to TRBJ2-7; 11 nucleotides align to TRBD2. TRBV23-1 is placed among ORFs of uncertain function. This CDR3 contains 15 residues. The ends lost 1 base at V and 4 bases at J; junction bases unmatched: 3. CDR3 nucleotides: TGCGCCAGCAGTCAATTTAGCGGGAGGGTTTACGAGCAGTACTTC. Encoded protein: CASSQFSGRVYEQYF.

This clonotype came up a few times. Written as DNA, the CDR3 is TGTGCCAGCAGTTTAGAGACAGGTGACCCGTGGGAGACCCAGTACTTC. Amino acid sequence: CASSLETGDPWETQYF. This rearrangement joins TRBV6-5 to TRBJ2-5; possibly TRBD1 for D (6 bases). Trimming took off 4 bases at V and 5 bases at J, with 20 bases between the two ends. The CDR3 is 16 residues long. Germline values: CDR1 MNHEY, CDR2 SVGAGI.

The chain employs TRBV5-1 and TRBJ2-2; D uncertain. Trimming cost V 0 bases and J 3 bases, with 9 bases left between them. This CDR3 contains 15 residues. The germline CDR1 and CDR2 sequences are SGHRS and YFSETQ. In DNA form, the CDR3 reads TGCGCCAGCAGCTTGGATTTAGGCGACACCGGGGAGCTGTTTTTT. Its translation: CASSLDLGDTGELFF.

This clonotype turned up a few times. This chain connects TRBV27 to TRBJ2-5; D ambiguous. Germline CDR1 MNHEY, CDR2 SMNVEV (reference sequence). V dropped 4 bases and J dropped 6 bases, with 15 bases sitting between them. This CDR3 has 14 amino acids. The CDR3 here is CASSSPANWQTQYF. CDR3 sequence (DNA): TGTGCCAGCAGTTCCCCTGCAAACTGGCAGACCCAGTACTTC.